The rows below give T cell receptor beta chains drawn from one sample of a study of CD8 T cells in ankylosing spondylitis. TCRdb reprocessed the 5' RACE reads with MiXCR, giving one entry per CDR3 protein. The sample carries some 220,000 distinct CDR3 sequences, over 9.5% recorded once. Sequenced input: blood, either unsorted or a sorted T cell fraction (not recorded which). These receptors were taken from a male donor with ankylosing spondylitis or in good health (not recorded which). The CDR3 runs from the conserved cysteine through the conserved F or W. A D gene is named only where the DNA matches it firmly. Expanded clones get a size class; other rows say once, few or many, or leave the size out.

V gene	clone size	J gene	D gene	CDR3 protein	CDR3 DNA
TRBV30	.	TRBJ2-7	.	CAWSVQPGYEQYF	TGTGCCTGGAGTGTACAGCCGGGTTACGAGCAGTACTTC
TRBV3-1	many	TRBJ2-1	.	CASSSLSNEQFF	TGTGCCAGCAGCTCCCTCAGCAATGAGCAGTTCTTC
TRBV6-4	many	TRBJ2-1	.	CASSDSQQGLNEQFF	TGTGCCAGCAGTGACTCACAACAGGGCCTCAATGAGCAGTTCTTC
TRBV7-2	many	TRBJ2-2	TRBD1	CASSSLDRGLGGELFF	TGTGCCAGCAGCTCATTAGACAGGGGATTAGGCGGGGAGCTGTTTTTT
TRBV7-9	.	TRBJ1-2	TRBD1	CASSSRDRVGYTF	TGTGCCAGCAGCTCGCGGGACAGGGTCGGCTACACCTTC
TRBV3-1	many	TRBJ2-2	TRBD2	CASSLEVLAGAGELFF	TGTGCCAGCAGCCTAGAAGTGTTAGCGGGAGCCGGGGAGCTGTTTTTT
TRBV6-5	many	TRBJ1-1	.	CASSYDPSNTEAFF	TGTGCCAGCAGTTACGACCCCTCGAACACTGAAGCTTTCTTT
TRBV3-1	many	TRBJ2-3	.	CASSLRNRADTQYF	TGTGCCAGCAGCCTCCGGAATAGGGCAGATACGCAGTATTTT
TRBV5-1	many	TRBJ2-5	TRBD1	CASSLARDRPQETQYF	TGCGCCAGCAGCTTGGCCAGGGACAGGCCCCAAGAGACCCAGTACTTC
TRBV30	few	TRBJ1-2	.	CAWSQRTALADGYTF	TGTGCCTGGAGTCAAAGGACTGCCCTTGCGGATGGCTACACCTTC
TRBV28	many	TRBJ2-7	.	CASSPGRSSYEQYF	TGTGCCAGCAGTCCTGGACGGTCATCCTACGAGCAGTACTTC
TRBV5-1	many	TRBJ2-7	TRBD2	CASSPEGRGTYEQYF	TGCGCCAGCAGCCCCGAGGGGAGGGGAACCTACGAGCAGTACTTC
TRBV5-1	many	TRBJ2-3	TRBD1	CASSLGQGPSTDTQYF	TGCGCCAGCAGCTTGGGACAGGGACCTAGCACAGATACGCAGTATTTT
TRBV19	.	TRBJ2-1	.	CASSQRSYAYNEQFF	TGTGCCAGTAGCCAGCGGTCTTACGCCTACAATGAGCAGTTCTTC
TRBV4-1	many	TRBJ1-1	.	CASSHKQGPEAFF	TGCGCCAGCAGCCATAAACAGGGTCCCGAAGCTTTCTTT
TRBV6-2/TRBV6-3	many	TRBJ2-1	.	CASSPGQSSYNEQFF	TGTGCCAGCAGTCCCGGACAAAGCTCCTACAATGAGCAGTTCTTC
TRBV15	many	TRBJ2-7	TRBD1	CATSSGQGIGQYF	TGTGCCACCAGCAGTGGACAGGGGATAGGGCAGTACTTC
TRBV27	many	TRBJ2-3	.	CASSLAPGLSRDTQYF	TGTGCCAGCAGTTTAGCCCCAGGACTCTCACGGGATACGCAGTATTTT
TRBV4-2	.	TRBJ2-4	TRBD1	CASSQHDRVENIQYF	TGTGCCAGCAGCCAACACGACAGGGTGGAAAACATTCAGTACTTC
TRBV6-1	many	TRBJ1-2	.	CASSGKRALEDYGYTF	TGTGCCAGCAGTGGGAAAAGGGCCCTGGAGGACTATGGCTACACCTTC
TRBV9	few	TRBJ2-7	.	CASSVLALTEPYEQYF	TGTGCCAGCAGCGTCCTCGCACTCACAGAGCCCTACGAGCAGTACTTC
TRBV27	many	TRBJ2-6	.	CASSGISGANVLTF	TGTGCCAGCAGCGGTATCTCTGGGGCCAACGTCCTGACTTTC
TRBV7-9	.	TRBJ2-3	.	CASSVASTDTQYF	TGTGCCAGCAGTGTGGCTAGCACAGATACGCAGTATTTT
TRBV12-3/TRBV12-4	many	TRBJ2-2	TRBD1	CASRPTGAGELFF	TGTGCCAGCAGACCGACAGGGGCCGGGGAGCTGTTTTTT
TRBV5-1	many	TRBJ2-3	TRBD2	CASSLERGGDTQYF	TGCGCCAGCAGCTTGGAGCGGGGGGGAGATACGCAGTATTTT
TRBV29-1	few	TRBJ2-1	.	CSVTQTRYNEQFF	TGCAGCGTTACCCAAACGCGCTACAATGAGCAGTTCTTC
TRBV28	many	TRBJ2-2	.	CASSLWASENTGELFF	TGTGCCAGCAGTTTATGGGCTAGCGAGAACACCGGGGAGCTGTTTTTT
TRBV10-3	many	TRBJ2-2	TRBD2	CAISVAGKNTGELFF	TGTGCCATCAGTGTAGCGGGAAAGAACACCGGGGAGCTGTTTTTT
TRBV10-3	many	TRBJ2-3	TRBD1	CAISRGQATVTDTQYF	TGTGCCATCAGCCGGGGACAGGCGACTGTCACAGATACGCAGTATTTT
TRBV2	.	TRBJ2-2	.	CASSENRATNTGELFF	TGTGCCAGCAGTGAGAACAGGGCCACGAACACCGGGGAGCTGTTTTTT
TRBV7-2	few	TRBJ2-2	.	CASSPVPLGGELFF	TGTGCCAGCAGCCCTGTGCCGTTGGGCGGGGAGCTGTTTTTT
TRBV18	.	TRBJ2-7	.	CASSQGTGTLDEQYF	TGTGCCAGCTCACAAGGGACGGGGACACTGGACGAGCAGTACTTC
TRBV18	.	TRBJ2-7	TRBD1	CASSPPTGIYEQYF	TGTGCCAGCTCACCACCGACAGGGATCTACGAGCAGTACTTC
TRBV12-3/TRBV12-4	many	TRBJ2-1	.	CASSPPGEQFF	TGTGCCAGCAGTCCCCCGGGGGAGCAGTTCTTC
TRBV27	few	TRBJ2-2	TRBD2	CASSSGGRGGELFF	TGTGCCAGCAGTTCTGGCGGGAGAGGCGGGGAGCTGTTTTTT
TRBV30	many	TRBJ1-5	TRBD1	CAWSPPTGANSNQPQHF	TGTGCCTGGAGTCCCCCAACAGGGGCAAATAGCAATCAGCCCCAGCATTTT
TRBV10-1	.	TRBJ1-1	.	CASSPQGIEAFF	TGCGCCAGCAGTCCCCAGGGAATCGAAGCTTTCTTT
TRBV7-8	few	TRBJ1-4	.	CASSLGAGLNEKLFF	TGTGCCAGCAGCTTAGGGGCAGGGCTTAATGAAAAACTGTTTTTT
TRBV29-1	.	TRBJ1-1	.	CSGRRGGTEAFF	TGCAGCGGGAGGAGGGGTGGCACTGAAGCTTTCTTT
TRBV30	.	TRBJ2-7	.	CAWSVRDSHSYEQYF	TGTGCCTGGAGTGTGCGGGACAGCCACTCCTACGAGCAGTACTTC
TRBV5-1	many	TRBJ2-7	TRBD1	CASSPGTVPYEQYF	TGCGCCAGCAGCCCCGGGACAGTCCCCTACGAGCAGTACTTC
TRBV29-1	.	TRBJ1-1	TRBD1	CSGLGTVNTEAFF	TGCAGCGGCCTCGGGACAGTAAACACTGAAGCTTTCTTT
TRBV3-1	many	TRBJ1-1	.	CASSQDTAGTEAFF	TGTGCCAGCAGCCAAGATACAGCTGGGACTGAAGCTTTCTTT
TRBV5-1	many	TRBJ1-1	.	CASREGTEAFF	TGCGCCAGCCGAGAGGGCACTGAAGCTTTCTTT
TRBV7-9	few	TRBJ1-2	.	CASSFNSGANYGYTF	TGTGCCAGCAGCTTCAACTCAGGAGCTAACTATGGCTACACCTTC
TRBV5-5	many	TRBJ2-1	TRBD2	CASSLFSGGPLFEQFF	TGTGCCAGCAGCTTGTTCTCGGGAGGGCCTCTTTTTGAGCAGTTCTTC
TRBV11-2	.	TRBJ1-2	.	CANSLDRTNYGYTF	TGTGCCAACAGCTTGGACAGAACTAACTATGGCTACACCTTC
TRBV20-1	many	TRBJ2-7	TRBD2	CSATRWTSYEQYF	TGCAGTGCTACGCGTTGGACTAGCTACGAGCAGTACTTC
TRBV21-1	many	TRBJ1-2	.	CASSEGRVPNYGYTF	TGTGCCAGCAGCGAAGGGAGGGTTCCCAACTATGGCTACACCTTC
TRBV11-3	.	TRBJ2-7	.	CASSSVTPYEQYF	TGTGCCAGCAGCTCCGTGACACCCTACGAGCAGTACTTC
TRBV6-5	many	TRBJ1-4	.	CASSYETFGEKLFF	TGTGCCAGCAGTTATGAGACTTTCGGTGAAAAACTGTTTTTT
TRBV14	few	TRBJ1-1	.	CASSQQKGGGTEAFF	TGTGCCAGCAGCCAACAAAAGGGCGGAGGCACTGAAGCTTTCTTT
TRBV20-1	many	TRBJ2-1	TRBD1	CSARVPGDRGYNEQFF	TGCAGTGCTAGAGTACCAGGAGACAGGGGCTACAATGAGCAGTTCTTC
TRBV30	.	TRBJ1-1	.	CAWNGDMNTEAFF	TGTGCCTGGAATGGGGATATGAACACTGAAGCTTTCTTT
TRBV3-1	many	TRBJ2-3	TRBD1	CASSLVPGQGTSTDTQYF	TGTGCCAGCAGCCTCGTCCCGGGACAGGGAACAAGCACAGATACGCAGTATTTT
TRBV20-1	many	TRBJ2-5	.	CSARDPLFVQETQYF	TGCAGTGCTAGAGATCCCCTGTTCGTCCAAGAGACCCAGTACTTC
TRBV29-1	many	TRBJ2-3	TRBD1	CSVEVTGADTQYF	TGCAGCGTCGAAGTTACAGGGGCGGATACGCAGTATTTT